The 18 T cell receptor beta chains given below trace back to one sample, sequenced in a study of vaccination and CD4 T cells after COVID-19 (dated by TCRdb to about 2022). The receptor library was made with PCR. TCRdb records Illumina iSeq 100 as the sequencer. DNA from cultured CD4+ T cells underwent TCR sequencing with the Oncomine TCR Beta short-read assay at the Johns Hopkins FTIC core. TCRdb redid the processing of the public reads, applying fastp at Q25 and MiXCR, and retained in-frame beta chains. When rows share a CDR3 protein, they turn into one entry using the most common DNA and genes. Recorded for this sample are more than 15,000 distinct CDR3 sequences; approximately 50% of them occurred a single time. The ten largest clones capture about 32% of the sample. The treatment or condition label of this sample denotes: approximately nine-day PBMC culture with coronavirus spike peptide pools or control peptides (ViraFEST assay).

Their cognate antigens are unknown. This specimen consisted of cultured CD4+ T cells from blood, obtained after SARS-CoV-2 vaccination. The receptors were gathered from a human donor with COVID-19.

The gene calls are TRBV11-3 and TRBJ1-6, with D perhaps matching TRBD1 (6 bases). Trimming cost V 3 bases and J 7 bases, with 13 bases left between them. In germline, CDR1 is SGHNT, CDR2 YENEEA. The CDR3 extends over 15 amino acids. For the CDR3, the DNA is TGTGCCAGCAGCTTTCGGGGGCCCGCGAATTCACCCCTCCACTTT. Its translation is CASSFRGPANSPLHF.

The CDR3 here is CASSTPKGNNEKLFF. The CDR3 DNA follows: TGTGCCAGTAGTACCCCCAAAGGCAACAATGAAAAACTGTTTTTT. V gene TRBV19 combines with J gene TRBJ1-4; D is ambiguous. CDR3 size: 15 residues. The germline V gene encodes CDR1 LNHDA and CDR2 SQIVND (reference sequence). Trimming left V 4 bases short and J 5 bases short, with 14 bases between.

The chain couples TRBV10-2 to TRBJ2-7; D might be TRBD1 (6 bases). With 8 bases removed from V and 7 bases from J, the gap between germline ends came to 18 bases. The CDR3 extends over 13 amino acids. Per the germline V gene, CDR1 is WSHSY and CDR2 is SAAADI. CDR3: CASRSQGRGEQYF. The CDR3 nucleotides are TGCGCCAGCCGGTCCCAGGGGAGAGGAGAGCAGTACTTC.

For the CDR3, the DNA is TGTGCCAGCAGGTATCAGGACAGGAACACTGAAGCTTTCTTT. Amino acid sequence: CASRYQDRNTEAFF. V gene TRBV6-1 combines with J gene TRBJ1-1; maybe TRBD1 (6 bases). CDR1 MNHNS and CDR2 SASEGT come from the germline V gene. This CDR3 has 14 residues. V was cut by 6 bases and J by 1 base, with 12 bases left in between.

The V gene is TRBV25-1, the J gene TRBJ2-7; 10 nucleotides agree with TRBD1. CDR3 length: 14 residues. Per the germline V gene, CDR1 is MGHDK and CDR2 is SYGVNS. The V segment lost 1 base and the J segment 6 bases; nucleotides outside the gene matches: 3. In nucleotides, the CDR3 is TGTGCCAGCAGTGAATGGGGACAGGGGCCCGAGCAGTACTTC. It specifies CASSEWGQGPEQYF.

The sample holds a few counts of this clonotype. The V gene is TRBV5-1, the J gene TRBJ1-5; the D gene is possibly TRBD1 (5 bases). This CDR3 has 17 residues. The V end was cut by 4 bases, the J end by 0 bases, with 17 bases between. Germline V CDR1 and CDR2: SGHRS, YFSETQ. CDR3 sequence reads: CASSRRGARPSNQPQHF. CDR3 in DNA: TGCGCCAGCAGCCGCCGCGGGGCCAGGCCTAGCAATCAGCCCCAGCATTTT.

CDR3 in amino acids: CASSVEGGTEAFF. The CDR3 coding sequence is TGTGCCAGCAGTGTAGAGGGTGGTACTGAAGCTTTCTTT. The V gene is TRBV6-1, the J gene TRBJ1-1; D remains unclear. V was trimmed by 4 bases and J by 5 bases, leaving 11 bases between them. This CDR3 comprises 13 residues. Per germline, CDR1 MNHNS and CDR2 SASEGT.

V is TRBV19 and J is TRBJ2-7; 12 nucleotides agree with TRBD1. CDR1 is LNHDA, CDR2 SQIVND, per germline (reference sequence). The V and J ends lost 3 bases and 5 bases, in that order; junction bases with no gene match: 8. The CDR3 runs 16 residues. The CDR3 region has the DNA TGTGCCAGTAGTATCATCGGGACAGGGGGCACCCACGAGCAGTACTTC. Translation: CASSIIGTGGTHEQYF.

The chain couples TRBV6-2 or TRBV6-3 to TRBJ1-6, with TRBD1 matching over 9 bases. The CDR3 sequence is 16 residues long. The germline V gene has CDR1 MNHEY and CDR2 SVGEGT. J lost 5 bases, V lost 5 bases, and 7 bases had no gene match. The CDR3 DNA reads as TGTGCCAGCAGTCCCAGCCGGACAGGGGATAATTCACCCCTCCACTTT. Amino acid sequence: CASSPSRTGDNSPLHF.

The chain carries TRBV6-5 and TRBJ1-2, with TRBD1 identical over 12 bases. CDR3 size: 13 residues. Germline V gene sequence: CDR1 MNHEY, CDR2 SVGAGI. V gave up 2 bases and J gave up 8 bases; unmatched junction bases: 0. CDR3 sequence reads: CASSYGTGGGYTF. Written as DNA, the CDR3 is TGTGCCAGCAGTTACGGGACAGGGGGCGGCTACACCTTC.

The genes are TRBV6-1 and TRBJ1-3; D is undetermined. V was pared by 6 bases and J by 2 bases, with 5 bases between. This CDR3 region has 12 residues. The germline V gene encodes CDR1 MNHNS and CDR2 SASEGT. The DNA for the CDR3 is TGTGCCAGCAGGGGAGCTGGAAACACCATATATTTT. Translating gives CASRGAGNTIYF.

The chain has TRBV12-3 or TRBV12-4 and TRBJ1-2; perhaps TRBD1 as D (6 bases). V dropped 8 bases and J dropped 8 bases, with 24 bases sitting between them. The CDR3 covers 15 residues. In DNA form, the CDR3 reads TGTGCCAGCGGATCCCCGGGGGCCCCGATTTTAGGCTACACCTTC. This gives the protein CASGSPGAPILGYTF.

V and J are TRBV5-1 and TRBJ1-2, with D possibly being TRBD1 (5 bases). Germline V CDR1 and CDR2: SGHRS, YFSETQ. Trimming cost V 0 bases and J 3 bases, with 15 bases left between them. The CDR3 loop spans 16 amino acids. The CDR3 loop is CASSLGLPGEDYGYTF. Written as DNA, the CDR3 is TGCGCCAGCAGCTTGGGACTTCCGGGGGAGGACTATGGCTACACCTTC. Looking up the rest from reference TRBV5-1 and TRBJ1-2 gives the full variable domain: KAGVTQTPRYLIKTRGQQVTLSCSPISGHRSVSWYQQTPGQGLQFLFEYFSETQRNKGNFPGRFSGRQFSNSRSEMNVSTLELGDSALYLCASSLGLPGEDYGYTFGSGTRLTVV.

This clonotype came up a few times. The CDR3 loop reads CASTPIGGGQETQYF. DNA for the CDR3: TGTGCCAGCACCCCGATTGGGGGGGGTCAAGAGACCCAGTACTTC. V usage is TRBV2 and J usage is TRBJ2-5; 7 positions agree with TRBD2. The V gene's germline CDR1 is SNHLY and CDR2 FYNNEI. The CDR3 runs 15 residues. After removal of 7 bases from V and 2 bases from J, the junction contained 10 bases not matched to a gene.

The CDR3 coding sequence is TGTGCCAGTAGTATCCTGCTGTTCGAGACCCAGTACTTC. Translating it yields CASSILLFETQYF. The chain links TRBV19 to TRBJ2-5, with no clear D. Looked up from germline, CDR1 is LNHDA and CDR2 is SQIVND (reference sequence). V lost 3 bases and J 5 bases, leaving 10 bases between the germline ends. This CDR3 is built from 13 residues.

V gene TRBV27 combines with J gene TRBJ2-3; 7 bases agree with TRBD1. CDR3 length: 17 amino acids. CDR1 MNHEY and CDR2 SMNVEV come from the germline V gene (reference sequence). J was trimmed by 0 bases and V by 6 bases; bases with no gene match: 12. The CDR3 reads CASRRAAGGSSTDTQYF. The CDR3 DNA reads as TGTGCCAGCAGAAGGGCCGCAGGGGGTTCCAGCACAGATACGCAGTATTTT.

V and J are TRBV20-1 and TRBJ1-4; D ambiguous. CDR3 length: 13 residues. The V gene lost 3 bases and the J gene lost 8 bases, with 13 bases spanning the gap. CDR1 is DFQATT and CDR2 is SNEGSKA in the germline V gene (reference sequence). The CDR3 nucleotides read TGCAGTGCTAGCATACTGACTGGGGAAAAACTGTTTTTT. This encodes CSASILTGEKLFF.

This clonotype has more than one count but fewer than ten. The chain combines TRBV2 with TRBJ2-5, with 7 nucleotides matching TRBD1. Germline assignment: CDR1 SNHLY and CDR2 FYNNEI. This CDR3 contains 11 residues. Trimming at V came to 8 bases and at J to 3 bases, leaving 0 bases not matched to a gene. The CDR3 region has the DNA TGTGCCAGCGGACAGGAAGAGACCCAGTACTTC. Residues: CASGQEETQYF.